This T cell receptor beta chain was captured in a study of blood T cells in healthy people across ages (dated by TCRdb to the mid-2010s). The study in broad terms: In model experiments, template switching captured about one uniquely barcoded TCR beta cDNA molecule for every two T cells. To track age-related changes in TCR beta repertoire diversity, the study relied on deep sequencing normalized with unique cDNA molecular identifiers. Four age groups were formed from the donors: young (average 16 years), middle-aged (around 39), aged (approximately 60) and long-lived (roughly 81). To avoid experimental bias, donors of different ages were spread randomly across the sequencing lanes. Two additional independent replicas of 1 million unique cDNA reads from the same blood draw were analyzed for two donors (one aged 18 to 30 and one aged 80 or older).

Donors were 30 to 45 systemically healthy Caucasian individuals from Russia aged roughly 6 to 90 years. Around 10 milliliters of peripheral blood were collected from each donor into EDTA-treated Vacutainer tubes. Ficoll-Paque density-gradient centrifugation was used to isolate PBMCs, with at least 6.5 million per sample. Trizol reagent was used to extract total RNA from PBMCs, with at least 5.5 micrograms per sample. For every donor, flow cytometry on a PBMC aliquot measured the percentage of naive CD45RAhigh/CD27high T cells. The CDR3 contains 13 residues, cysteine and phenylalanine counted. Only the CDR3 portion is preserved as DNA: 39 bases, with reading frame beginning at the first base. CDR1 and CDR2, per the germline V gene, are MNHEY and SVGEGT. Regarding this clonotype: Its antigen is still unknown. At one end, the junction sequence differs from germline, possibly due to a read error.

The library was obtained by 5' RACE. The instrument was an Illumina HiSeq 2500. The second PCR ran for roughly 7 to 11 cycles and used a J-beta primer mix along with a sample-barcoded 5' primer. Each TCR beta cDNA molecule received a unique molecular identifier from a template-switch 5' adaptor carrying 12 random nucleotides. Each sample yielded at least 2.5 million CDR3-containing paired-end reads. First-strand cDNA synthesis was performed from all RNA using the Mint cDNA synthesis kit, with priming by a TRBC-specific oligonucleotide. After uracil-DNA glycosylase treatment, a first 18-cycle PCR used universal primers M1SS and BC2_uni_R on all cDNA. From the authors' description of their analysis: Each sample was normalized by randomly selecting 1 million high-quality reads, each carrying a distinct molecular identifier. Reads with shared molecular identifiers were discarded instead of being binned into consensus sequences. MiTCR, run with a Q25 quality threshold and the strictest error-elimination algorithm, handled CDR3 identification, clonotype clustering and error correction. A nonparametric unseen species model with Euler transformation was used to estimate lower-bound total TCR beta diversity. Clones were called with MiXCR by TCRdb after fastp trimmed the public reads at Q25, and only in-frame beta chains were retained. Duplicate CDR3 protein sequences are folded into a single record with the most common DNA and genes. The V and J calls follow TCRdb's processing rather than the paper's. The sample table lists approximately 670,000 distinct CDR3 sequences, around 43% of them with a count of one. The ten largest make up about 30% of the sample.

Overall study outcomes, separate from this receptor: Since profiling was done on bulk unsorted PBMCs, naive and antigen-experienced compartments could not be conclusively compared. Observed TCR beta diversity per million T cells fell roughly linearly with age, and a significant reduction was already apparent by age approximately 41. Compared with the aged group, more naive CD4+ T cells, fewer expanded clones and increased TCR diversity were shown by the long-lived group, suggesting age selection. The percentage of naive T cells measured by flow cytometry correlated strongly with observed TCR beta diversity. Estimates of total diversity based on one million sequenced T cells were regarded as lower bounds and as underestimates. Because donor CMV infection status was unknown, age-related changes in expanded clonotypes were potentially confounded.

What was sequenced was blood. This TCR came from a man older than 75 in good health. The rearrangement combines TRBV6-2 or TRBV6-3 with TRBJ1-5; TRBD1 matches 9 bases in the middle. In nucleotide form, the sequence is TGTACCAGCAGGGACAGGGGCAATCAGCCCCAGCATTTT. Its translation is CTSRDRGNQPQHF.